This T cell receptor beta chain was captured in a study of T cell repertoires in cytomegalovirus infection. Study-wide background: Indications of both CMV infection and matching HLA type were provided by public TCR beta signatures.

Points from the study as a whole: There were HLA-C-restricted CMV-specific TCR beta clonotypes dominating the ex vivo response. Cumulative public TCR beta family frequency identified CMV carriers with the relevant HLA.

Each CDR3 protein gets one entry after TCRdb re-called the reads with MiXCR. This table holds a few hundred thousand distinct CDR3 sequences, roughly 17% found once. CDR1 MNHNS and CDR2 SASEGT come from the germline V gene. J was trimmed by 5 bases and V by 8 bases; bases with no gene match: 6. This CDR3 spans 14 amino acids. This clonotype occurred many times. Its antigen is undetermined. The chain joins TRBV6-1 to TRBJ1-6, with 7 bases aligning to TRBD1. The sample was PBMCs. The sequence was obtained from a human donor in good health (CMV status not recorded). Some clones in this sample may be carry-over from other donors' samples. CDR3 region: CASAWTGDNSPLHF. Here the CDR3 DNA reads TGTGCCAGCGCATGGACAGGAGATAATTCACCCCTCCACTTT.